Sequencing of this T cell receptor beta chain was carried out in a study of shared clonotypes between healthy human individuals. Study-wide results and limits: When naive CD4 clonotypes were compared across a few donors, about 4.8% were shared.

V lost 0 bases and J 3 bases, leaving 6 bases between the germline ends. CDR1 is SGHDN, CDR2 FVKESK, per germline. The length of the CDR3 is 13 residues. With regard to this clone: Its specificity is not known.

The naive CD8 subset, CD45RO-negative cells positively selected for CCR7, excluded terminally differentiated effector memory CD45RA+ cells. In the original processing: Filtering differed for immunoSEQ, which gave only junction sequences without quality scores. TCRdb's table, derived via immunoSEQ multiplex PCR, lists solely in-frame clones and lacks some. The DNA gave D and trimming, while V, J and clone size come from that table. Of about 550,000 clones listed, roughly 95% were seen once; the top ten hold approximately 0.1%. Sequencing used naive CD8+ T cells sorted from blood. This TCR was sampled from a woman aged 25 to 45 in good health. The chain employs TRBV14 and TRBJ2-7, with a weak D call TRBD1 (5 bases). CDR3 sequence reads: CASSQETVYEQYF. The CDR3 bases are TGTGCCAGCAGCCAAGAGACAGTCTACGAGCAGTACTTC. Supplemented by reference TRBV14 and TRBJ2-7, the full variable domain reads EAGVTQFPSHSVIEKGQTVTLRCDPISGHDNLYWYRRVMGKEIKFLLHFVKESKQDESGMPNNRFLAERTGGTYSTLKVQPAELEDSGVYFCASSQETVYEQYFGPGTRLTVT.